This entry lists 26 T cell receptor beta chains sequenced from one sample in a study of blood T cells in healthy people across ages (dated by TCRdb to 2013 to 2016). To prepare the library, 5' RACE was applied. A second roughly 6 to 12 cycle PCR used a sample-barcoded 5' primer and a J-beta primer mix. TCRdb itself trimmed the public reads at Q25 with fastp, ran MiXCR and retained productive beta chains. Entries that share a CDR3 protein sequence are merged under the most common genes and DNA. In all, the sample holds 1.5 million to 2 million distinct CDR3 sequences, and roughly 43% of those were seen once. The ten biggest clones cover more than 20% of the sample. The sequencing sample was made of blood. Receptors originate from a human donor in good health.

Remarks on this clonotype: This clone may be a read error of a much larger clone one base away. The chain couples TRBV3-1 to TRBJ2-1, with D unresolved. Germline CDR1 reads LGHDT; CDR2 reads YNNKEL (reference sequence). The CDR3 consists of 12 residues. The ends were cut back, 1 base at V and 8 bases at J, with 6 bases in the middle. The CDR3 nucleotides read TGTGCCAGCAGCCAAGTGGGCGATGAGCAGTTCTTC. Its translation is CASSQVGDEQFF.

This chain joins TRBV29-1 and TRBJ2-5; 8 nucleotides agree with TRBD2. The CDR3 length is 14 residues. The germline gives CDR1 SQVTM, CDR2 ANQGSEA. For the CDR3, the DNA is TGCAGTCATGACGTAGCGGGGAGTCAAGAGACCCAGTACTTC. It specifies CSHDVAGSQETQYF.

As DNA, the CDR3 is TGTGCCAGCAGCGACTTTACTAGCACAGATACGCAGTATTTT. Encoded protein: CASSDFTSTDTQYF. This chain joins TRBV12-3 or TRBV12-4 and TRBJ2-3, with D hard to call. V dropped 6 bases and J dropped 0 bases, with 10 bases sitting between them. The CDR3 extends over 14 amino acids.

This clonotype was seen a handful of times. The genes are TRBV7-3 and TRBJ2-3, with D possibly being TRBD2 (6 bases). The CDR3 spans 15 residues. V was clipped by 1 base and J by 6 bases, with 14 bases between them. Germline loops: CDR1 SGHTA, CDR2 FQGTGA. DNA for the CDR3: TGTGCCAGCAGCTTAAATCAAGGCGGGGTCGATACGCAGTATTTT. Translated, it gives CASSLNQGGVDTQYF.

The chain combines TRBV7-2 with TRBJ2-1; 7 bases map to TRBD2. Germline V CDR1 and CDR2: SGHTA, FQGNSA. V lost 1 base, J lost 8 bases, and 8 bases stayed unmatched. The CDR3 extends over 15 amino acids. The CDR3 here is CASSLVWTSIHEQFF. Written as DNA, the CDR3 is TGTGCCAGCAGCTTAGTTTGGACTAGTATCCATGAGCAGTTCTTC.

This chain connects TRBV12-3 or TRBV12-4 to TRBJ1-4, with D perhaps matching TRBD1 (6 bases). This CDR3 region has 16 residues. V lost 6 bases and J 10 bases, leaving 24 bases between the germline ends. This chain's CDR3 is CASSTIGGTRDGKLFF. In DNA, the CDR3 is TGTGCCAGCAGCACCATCGGAGGGACAAGAGACGGAAAACTGTTTTTT.

This clonotype was seen repeatedly, ten times or more. This rearrangement joins TRBV9 to TRBJ2-1; 10 bases align to TRBD2. Germline V CDR1 and CDR2: SGDLS, YYNGEE. This CDR3 has 16 amino acids. Trimming cost V 0 bases and J 9 bases; bases outside gene matches: 9. The chain's CDR3 is CASSVAPAGGRGEQFF. The CDR3, as DNA: TGTGCCAGCAGCGTAGCTCCAGCGGGGGGGCGTGGTGAGCAGTTCTTC.

This clonotype was observed a single time. This sequence may be a read error, since a much larger clone differs from it by one base. V is TRBV20-1 and J is TRBJ2-5, with 7 bases matching TRBD1. The germline gives CDR1 DFQATT, CDR2 SNEGSKA (reference sequence). The CDR3 length is 15 residues. The trim removed 5 bases at V and 2 bases at J, leaving 11 bases unmatched. The CDR3 region is CSARLWTGDQETQYF. DNA of the CDR3: TGCAGTGCTCGCCTATGGACAGGCGATCAAGAGACCCAGTACTTC.

This chain uses TRBV29-1 with TRBJ2-7, with D unclear. CDR1 SQVTM and CDR2 ANQGSEA come from the germline V gene. CDR3 size: 10 residues. V was pared by 6 bases and J by 3 bases, with 6 bases between. The CDR3 nucleotides read TGCAGCGTGCTCGGCTACGAGCAGTACTTC. This gives the protein CSVLGYEQYF.

This chain connects TRBV20-1 to TRBJ2-7; weak D call: TRBD2 (6 bases). The CDR3 is made up of 15 amino acids. CDR1 and CDR2 (germline): DFQATT, SNEGSKA (reference sequence). V lost 1 base and J lost 3, with 16 bases in between. The CDR3 sequence is CSARALRRGFYEQYF. The CDR3 nucleotides are TGCAGTGCTAGAGCCCTCAGGCGGGGCTTCTACGAGCAGTACTTC.

This clonotype was observed a few times. The rearrangement joins TRBV7-9 to TRBJ2-1, with D perhaps given as TRBD1 or TRBD2 (5 bases each). CDR3 length: 20 residues. Per the germline V gene, CDR1 is SEHNR and CDR2 is FQNEAQ (reference sequence). V gave up 5 bases and J gave up 5 bases, with 31 bases separating them. The CDR3 region is CASSHEPGRPYRWLNNEQFF. In nucleotides, the CDR3 is TGTGCCAGCAGCCACGAACCGGGACGGCCCTACCGCTGGCTCAACAATGAGCAGTTCTTC.

The rearrangement joins TRBV29-1 to TRBJ1-5; D remains ambiguous. Between the trimmed V and J ends, which lost 4 bases and 3 bases, there was a span of 7 bases. The CDR3 runs to 12 residues. Germline-derived CDR1 and CDR2 are SQVTM and ANQGSEA. The CDR3 nucleotides are TGCAGCGTTGGGAGTATCAATCAGCCCCAGCATTTT. This sequence encodes CSVGSINQPQHF.

V gene TRBV7-6 combines with J gene TRBJ1-1, with TRBD1 matching 9 bases. With 5 bases clipped from V and 7 bases from J, the junction kept 5 bases outside the gene matches. The V gene's germline CDR1 is SGHVS and CDR2 FNYEAQ. The CDR3 covers 13 residues. CDR3 DNA: TGTGCCAGCAGCCGATCGACAGGGGGTGAAGCTTTCTTT. Residues: CASSRSTGGEAFF.

This chain links TRBV28 with TRBJ2-1, with 12 positions matching TRBD1. Germline-derived CDR1 and CDR2 are MDHEN and SYDVKM. This CDR3 has 18 residues. V lost 5 bases and J lost 1; bases outside the gene matches: 9. The CDR3 is CASSRGTGGRGSYNEQFF. CDR3 sequence (DNA): TGTGCCAGCAGTCGCGGGACAGGGGGCCGGGGGTCCTACAATGAGCAGTTCTTC.

The table lists this clonotype with a few counts. The V gene is TRBV7-2, the J gene TRBJ2-7; TRBD1 or TRBD2 may be the D gene (5 bases each). Germline V gene lookup returns CDR1 SGHTA and CDR2 FQGNSA. Trimming took off 4 bases at V and 12 bases at J, with 19 bases between the two ends. This CDR3 comprises 13 residues. CDR3 sequence: CASSSQLEGQPYF. CDR3 in DNA: TGTGCCAGCAGCTCTCAATTAGAGGGGCAGCCGTACTTC.

The DNA for the CDR3 is TGTGCCAGCAGACCCAGCTGGTTCCCTTCCTACGAGCAGTACTTC. Translating gives CASRPSWFPSYEQYF. The V call is TRBV28, the J call TRBJ2-7; D gene ambiguous. The CDR3 runs 15 residues. Germline loops: CDR1 MDHEN, CDR2 SYDVKM. The V end was cut by 6 bases, the J end by 1 base, with 16 bases between.

This clonotype has at least ten counts. The chain joins TRBV29-1 to TRBJ2-5; D possibly corresponds to TRBD1 (6 bases). Germline CDR1 and CDR2: SQVTM and ANQGSEA. The CDR3 extends over 16 amino acids. V was clipped by 4 bases and J by 5 bases, with 23 bases between them. The CDR3: CSVAGMDRWGPETQYF. Here the CDR3 DNA reads TGCAGCGTTGCCGGAATGGACAGATGGGGTCCGGAGACCCAGTACTTC.

The rearrangement links TRBV2 to TRBJ2-5, with TRBD2 matching over 12 bases. This CDR3 is 14 amino acids long. The germline V gene encodes CDR1 SNHLY and CDR2 FYNNEI. The V segment lost 7 bases and the J segment 11 bases; nucleotides outside the gene matches: 11. The CDR3 region is CASKTSGGPFEQYF. For the CDR3, the DNA is TGTGCCAGCAAGACTAGCGGGGGACCCTTTGAGCAGTACTTC.

This clonotype occurred a few times. V is TRBV19 and J is TRBJ2-1; TRBD1 aligns across 12 bases. The germline gives CDR1 LNHDA, CDR2 SQIVND (reference sequence). The ends lost 1 base at V and 2 bases at J; junction bases unmatched: 9. The CDR3 contains 19 residues. CDR3 residues: CASSIVGTGGSSAYNEQFF. Written as DNA, the CDR3 is TGTGCCAGTAGTATAGTCGGGACAGGGGGCAGTAGCGCCTACAATGAGCAGTTCTTC. Full variable domain (missing parts from reference TRBV19 and TRBJ2-1): DGGITQSPKYLFRKEGQNVTLSCEQNLNHDAMYWYRQDPGQGLRLIYYSQIVNDFQKGDIAEGYSVSREKKESFPLTVTSAQKNPTAFYLCASSIVGTGGSSAYNEQFFGPGTRLTVL.

Concerning this clonotype itself: At one boundary the junction diverges from the germline segment, which might be a read error. V and J are TRBV7-2 and TRBJ1-2; weak D call: TRBD1 (6 bases). This CDR3 region has 15 residues. The V gene's germline CDR1 is SGHTA and CDR2 FQGNSA. CDR3 DNA sequence: TGTGCCAGCAGCTACAGGGAAGGTTTAGGTTATGGCTGCACCTTC. Translating it yields CASSYREGLGYGCTF. Full variable domain (outside the CDR3, taken from reference TRBV7-2 and TRBJ1-2): GAGVSQSPSNKVTEKGKDVELRCDPISGHTALYWYRQSLGQGLEFLIYFQGNSAPDKSGLPSDRFSAERTGGSVSTLTIQRTQQEDSAVYLCASSYREGLGYGCTFGSGTRLTVV.

As to this clonotype: The junction and the germline gene differ at one end; a read error may be behind it. The chain is built from TRBV7-9 and TRBJ2-1; either TRBD1 or TRBD2 may fit D (5 bases each). The CDR3 runs to 13 residues. CDR1 is SEHNR and CDR2 is FQNEAQ in the germline V gene (reference sequence). The CDR3 bases are TGTGCCAGCAGCCCGTCGGGACGCAATGAGCAGGTCTTC. It yields the protein CASSPSGRNEQVF.

J is TRBJ1-5 and V is TRBV10-2; D remains unclear. The germline CDR1 and CDR2 sequences are WSHSY and SAAADI. The CDR3 covers 15 residues. Trimming shortened V by 3 bases and J by 2 bases, and 11 bases separated the two germline ends. DNA of the CDR3: TGCGCCAGCAGTGAAGGCAGGCGTGGCAATCAGCCCCAGCATTTT. Translation: CASSEGRRGNQPQHF.

V is TRBV10-3 and J is TRBJ1-2; 9 nucleotides align to TRBD1. This CDR3 contains 16 residues. Per the germline V gene, CDR1 is ENHRY and CDR2 is SYGVKD. V lost 6 bases and J lost 0; bases outside the gene matches: 8. CDR3 region: CAIRADRGFSNYGYTF. Written as DNA, the CDR3 is TGTGCCATCAGGGCCGACAGGGGGTTCTCTAACTATGGCTACACCTTC.

V is TRBV6-5 and J is TRBJ2-2; 8 bases map to TRBD1. Per germline, CDR1 MNHEY and CDR2 SVGAGI. V shed 8 bases, J shed 3 bases, and the junction held 11 bases outside the gene matches. The CDR3 covers 16 residues. The CDR3 loop reads CASPRGTGKDTGELFF. CDR3 sequence (DNA): TGTGCCAGCCCTAGGGGGACAGGCAAAGACACCGGGGAGCTGTTTTTT.

This sequence joins TRBV27 and TRBJ2-6; possible D gene TRBD1, 5 bases. Per the germline V gene, CDR1 is MNHEY and CDR2 is SMNVEV (reference sequence). The CDR3 spans 17 residues. The V end lost 5 bases, the J end lost 0 bases, and 14 bases lay between the germline ends. The CDR3 DNA is TGTGCCAGCAGTAAATATGGGCAGGGCTCTGGGGCCAACGTCCTGACTTTC. It codes for CASSKYGQGSGANVLTF. Drawing the rest from reference TRBV27 and TRBJ2-6, the complete variable domain is EAQVTQNPRYLITVTGKKLTVTCSQNMNHEYMSWYRQDPGLGLRQIYYSMNVEVTDKGDVPEGYKVSRKEKRNFPLILESPSPNQTSLYFCASSKYGQGSGANVLTFGAGSRLTVL.

The chain couples TRBV20-1 to TRBJ2-3; 7 bases match TRBD2. Germline CDR1 is DFQATT and CDR2 is SNEGSKA (reference sequence). J lost 0 bases, V lost 4 bases, and 7 bases had no gene match. The CDR3 runs to 15 residues. CDR3 region: CSATKAGPSTDTQYF. CDR3 nucleotides: TGCAGTGCTACCAAAGCGGGGCCTAGCACAGATACGCAGTATTTT.